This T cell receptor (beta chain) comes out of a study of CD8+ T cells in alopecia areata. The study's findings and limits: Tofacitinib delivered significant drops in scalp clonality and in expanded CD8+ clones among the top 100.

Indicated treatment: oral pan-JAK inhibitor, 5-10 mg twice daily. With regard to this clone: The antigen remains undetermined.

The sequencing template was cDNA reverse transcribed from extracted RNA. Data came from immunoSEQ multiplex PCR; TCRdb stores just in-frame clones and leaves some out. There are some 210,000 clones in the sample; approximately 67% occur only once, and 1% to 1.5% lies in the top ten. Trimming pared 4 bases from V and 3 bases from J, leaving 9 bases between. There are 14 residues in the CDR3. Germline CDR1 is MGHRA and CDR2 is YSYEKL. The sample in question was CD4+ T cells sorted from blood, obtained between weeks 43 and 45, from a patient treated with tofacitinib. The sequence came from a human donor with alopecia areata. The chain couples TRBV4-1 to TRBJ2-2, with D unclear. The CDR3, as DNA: TGCGCCAGCAGCCGCAACGTCGACACCGGGGAGCTGTTTTTT. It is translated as CASSRNVDTGELFF.